Described below is a single T cell receptor (beta chain) sequence and its context. Its antigen is unidentified. The germline CDR1 and CDR2 sequences are SGHNT and YYREEE (reference sequence). With V trimmed by 4 bases and J by 2 bases, 7 bases remained unmatched. The CDR3 runs 15 residues. This specimen comes from a study of cytomegalovirus exposure and HLA in healthy donors. Study summary: The roughly 120 validation repertoires matched the approximately 700 first-cohort repertoires in platform, a later analysis reported. Study-wide results and caveats: Cytomegalovirus-associated TCR beta chains were listed, numbering more than 150. In vitro testing confirmed a few CMV-associated chains as specific for CMV antigens.

Measured with immunoSEQ multiplex PCR; TCRdb has only the in-frame clones, and not every one. The sample has 86,000 or so clones; about 95% are singletons. This TCR was recovered from a man between 18 and 29 years old in good health and CMV-seropositive. This chain links TRBV5-4 with TRBJ2-7, with 9 bases lining up with TRBD2. Material for sequencing was PBMCs. The CDR3 loop is CASSGKTSGTYEQYF. The CDR3, as DNA: TGTGCCAGCAGCGGGAAGACTAGCGGTACCTACGAGCAGTACTTC.